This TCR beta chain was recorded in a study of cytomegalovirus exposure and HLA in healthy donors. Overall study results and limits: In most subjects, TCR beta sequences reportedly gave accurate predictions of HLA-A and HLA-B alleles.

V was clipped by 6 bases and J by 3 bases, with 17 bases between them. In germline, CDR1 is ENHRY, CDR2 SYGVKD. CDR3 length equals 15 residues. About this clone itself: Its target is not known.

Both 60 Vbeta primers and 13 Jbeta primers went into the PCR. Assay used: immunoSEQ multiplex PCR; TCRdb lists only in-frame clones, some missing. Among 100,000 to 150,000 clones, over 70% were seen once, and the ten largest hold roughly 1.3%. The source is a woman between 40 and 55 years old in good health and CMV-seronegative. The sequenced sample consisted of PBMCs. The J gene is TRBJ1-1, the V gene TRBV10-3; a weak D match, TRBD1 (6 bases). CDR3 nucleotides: TGTGCCATCAGGCCCTACAGGGACGAGGACACTGAAGCTTTCTTT. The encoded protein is CAIRPYRDEDTEAFF.